These 19 T cell receptor beta chains originate from one sample sequenced in a study of T cell clonality in common variable immunodeficiency. Profiled with immunoSEQ multiplex PCR; TCRdb holds only in-frame clones, not every one. This sample comprises approximately 52,000 clones, none seen once only. Input material: peripheral blood mononuclear cells. All receptors come from a person between 18 and 70 years old in good health.

This clone has at least ten counts. The CDR3 end is not reached by the read, which stops 3 residues before it; the germline J gene fills it in. V and J are TRBV29-1 and TRBJ2-7; 9 bases agree with TRBD1. This CDR3 is built from 14 residues. Looked up from germline, CDR1 is SQVTM and CDR2 is ANQGSEA. Trimming removed 4 bases from V and 4 bases from J; junction bases left unmatched: 8. CDR3 region: CSVGHRDRAYEQYF. The sequenced part of the CDR3 DNA is TGCAGCGTTGGCCACCGGGACAGGGCTTACGAG.

This clone was seen many times. The sequenced part of the CDR3 DNA is TGTGCCAGCAAATTACAGGGCTCAGATACG. Its protein product is CASKLQGSDT. The full CDR3 protein reads CASKLQGSDTQYF. This chain links TRBV28 with TRBJ2-3, with D perhaps TRBD1 (6 bases). The read falls 3 residues short of the CDR3 end, and the missing part is taken from the germline J gene. Trimming took off 7 bases at V and 4 bases at J, with 12 bases between the two ends. CDR1 is MDHEN and CDR2 is SYDVKM in the germline V gene. The CDR3 totals 13 residues.

The sample holds many counts of this clone. The read ends 3 residues early relative to the CDR3; the germline J gene fills the gap. This sequence joins TRBV4-2 and TRBJ2-2; no firm D call. This CDR3 is 15 amino acids long. Trimming took 0 bases from V and 4 from J, leaving 9 bases between them. Germline V gene lookup returns CDR1 LGHNA and CDR2 YNFKEQ. The CDR3 bases that were read are TGTGCCAGCAGCCAAGATAGTGAGCGCACCGGGGAG. Encoded protein: CASSQDSERTGE. The whole CDR3 region reads CASSQDSERTGELFF.

The table lists this clone with many counts. From the germline J gene comes the end of the CDR3, since the read stops 3 residues before it. This chain connects TRBV19 to TRBJ2-3, with D possibly TRBD1 on 6 matching bases. Trimming shortened V by 10 bases and J by 0 bases, and 14 bases separated the two germline ends. The germline gives CDR1 LNHDA, CDR2 SQIVND (reference sequence). The CDR3 sequence is 14 residues long. CDR3 DNA (partial): TGTGCCACCCGGTGGACAGCCAGCACAGATACG. Translating gives CATRWTASTDT. The whole CDR3 reads CATRWTASTDTQYF.

This clone appeared many times. With the read ending 3 residues before the CDR3 end, the germline J gene is used to fill in that end. This chain links TRBV5-1 with TRBJ2-1; TRBD2 agrees at 12 bases. The CDR3 consists of 15 residues. Germline loops: CDR1 SGHRS, CDR2 YFSETQ. V was pared by 7 bases and J by 8 bases, with 10 bases of the junction left unmatched. CDR3 residues: CASGRLAGAVDEQFF. CDR3 bases read: TGCGCCAGCGGACGACTAGCGGGAGCGGTGGATGAG.

This clone was recorded many times. The read gets to within 3 residues of the CDR3 end, and the germline J gene fills in the rest. V gene TRBV2 combines with J gene TRBJ2-1; the match to TRBD1 covers 8 bases. Trimming removed 6 bases from V and 4 bases from J; junction bases left unmatched: 8. The CDR3 is 15 residues long. Germline loops: CDR1 SNHLY, CDR2 FYNNEI. CDR3 loop: CASREDRAIYNEQFF. CDR3 bases read: TGTGCCAGCAGGGAGGACAGGGCTATTTACAATGAG.

In its sample, this clone was seen many times. CDR3 DNA, as far as it was read: TGTGCCAGTAGATGGAAGGCAGGATGGGCCAATCAGCCC. It translates to CASRWKAGWANQP. In full, the CDR3 is CASRWKAGWANQPQHF. The J gene is TRBJ1-5, the V gene TRBV19; the D is unclear. The CDR3 end falls 3 residues outside the read, so it is completed with the germline J gene. CDR1 is LNHDA and CDR2 is SQIVND in the germline V gene (reference sequence). This CDR3 has 16 residues. V was trimmed by 6 bases and J by 3 bases, leaving 18 bases between them. Looking up the rest from reference TRBV19 and TRBJ1-5 gives the full variable domain: DGGITQSPKYLFRKEGQNVTLSCEQNLNHDAMYWYRQDPGQGLRLIYYSQIVNDFQKGDIAEGYSVSREKKESFPLTVTSAQKNPTAFYLCASRWKAGWANQPQHFGDGTRLSIL.

In this sample, this clone turned up many times. The CDR3 is cut off 3 residues early in the read; its end comes from the germline J gene. The chain joins TRBV19 to TRBJ2-7, with TRBD2 matching over 9 bases. This CDR3 is built from 15 residues. Germline CDR1 is LNHDA and CDR2 is SQIVND (reference sequence). The ends lost 5 bases at V and 2 bases at J; junction bases unmatched: 7. CDR3 DNA, as far as it was read: TGTGCCAGTAGTGTATCAGCGGGAGGCGCCTACGAG. This translates into CASSVSAGGAYE. The entire CDR3 sequence reads CASSVSAGGAYEQYF.

This clone was observed a handful of times. The CDR3 extends 3 residues past the end of the read, so its final part is completed from the germline J gene. V usage is TRBV7-9 and J usage is TRBJ1-5, with 8 bases that match TRBD1. Per germline, CDR1 SEHNR and CDR2 FQNEAQ (reference sequence). This CDR3 has 14 residues. After removal of 6 bases from V and 1 base from J, the junction contained 2 bases not matched to a gene. CDR3 residues: CASSTGGSNQPQHF. Incomplete CDR3 DNA: TGTGCCAGCAGTACAGGGGGAAGCAATCAGCCC.

In its sample, this clone was seen many times. The read stops 3 residues short of the end of the CDR3; the missing end is completed from the germline J gene. This sequence joins TRBV29-1 and TRBJ2-3, with D unresolved. Germline V CDR1 and CDR2: SQVTM, ANQGSEA. This CDR3 has 13 residues. The CDR3: CSVDVSRQETQYF. The part of the CDR3 DNA that was read is TGCAGCGTTGACGTCAGTAGACAAGAGACG.

This clone was found many times. Read data end 3 residues before the CDR3 end; the end is taken from the germline J gene. This chain connects TRBV5-1 to TRBJ2-1; TRBD2 matches at 12 bases. The CDR3 spans 16 residues. Germline V gene data show CDR1 as SGHRS and CDR2 as YFSETQ. The J segment lost 2 bases and the V segment lost 4 bases, leaving 4 bases of the junction unmatched. CDR3 DNA, as far as it was read: TGCGCCAGCAGCCGACTAGCGGGAGATCCCTACAATGAG. Its protein is CASSRLAGDPYNE. The whole CDR3 protein is CASSRLAGDPYNEQFF.

Remarks on this clone: The CDR3 end is not reached by the read, which stops 3 residues before it; the germline J gene fills it in. J is TRBJ1-1 and V is TRBV6-2 or TRBV6-3, with 8 bases aligning to TRBD1. CDR3 length: 11 amino acids. V lost 8 bases and J lost 7; bases outside the gene matches: 3. Per germline, CDR1 MNHEY and CDR2 SVGEGT. The CDR3 bases that were read are TGTGCCAGCGGACAGGGACTTGAA. Its protein product is CASGQGLE. The entire CDR3 is CASGQGLEAFF.

This clone was detected many times. The read halts 3 residues ahead of the CDR3 end, with the missing end drawn from the germline J gene. The chain recombines TRBV2 with TRBJ2-7; D possibly corresponds to TRBD2 (5 bases). This CDR3 contains 13 residues. The V and J ends lost 7 bases and 0 bases respectively, with 10 bases between them. Germline CDR1 and CDR2: SNHLY and FYNNEI. The CDR3 reads CASTASLSYEQYF. The CDR3 bases that were read are TGTGCCAGCACGGCTAGCCTCTCCTACGAG.

Many counts were recorded for this clone. The missing CDR3 end, 3 residues past where the read stops, is filled in from the germline J gene. The J gene is TRBJ2-2, the V gene TRBV5-4; 7 bases map to TRBD2. After removal of 0 bases from V and 6 bases from J, the junction contained 5 bases not matched to a gene. The germline gives CDR1 SGHNT, CDR2 YYREEE (reference sequence). The length of the CDR3 is 15 residues. The DNA read from the CDR3 is TGTGCCAGCAGCTTGGCTAGCGGAAATCCCGGGGAG. Residues: CASSLASGNPGE. The complete CDR3 reads CASSLASGNPGELFF.

This clone was observed many times. The read stops 3 residues short of the end of the CDR3; the missing end is completed from the germline J gene. The gene calls are TRBV7-8 and TRBJ2-7; TRBD2 matches 8 bases. This CDR3 contains 15 residues. With 5 bases clipped from V and 0 bases from J, the junction kept 6 bases outside the gene matches. Germline CDR1 is SGHVS and CDR2 is FQNEAQ. The CDR3 is CASSPTSGSSYEQYF. CDR3 bases read: TGTGCCAGCAGCCCAACTAGCGGCAGCTCCTACGAG.

This clone was seen only a few times. The read falls 3 residues short of the CDR3 end, and the missing part is taken from the germline J gene. J is TRBJ1-1 and V is TRBV7-9; D unresolved. CDR3 length equals 15 residues. The germline V and J ends were trimmed by 5 bases and 1 base, with 14 bases remaining between them. Germline CDR1 is SEHNR and CDR2 is FQNEAQ (reference sequence). The DNA read from the CDR3 is TGTGCCAGCAGCCTTAGCATACCCCCGAACACTGAA. The encoded protein is CASSLSIPPNTE. The CDR3 as a whole reads CASSLSIPPNTEAFF.

The sample holds many counts of this clone. The read falls 3 residues short of the CDR3 end, and the missing part is taken from the germline J gene. This rearrangement joins TRBV6-2 or TRBV6-3 to TRBJ2-2; D not resolved. V was pared by 6 bases and J by 3 bases, with 11 bases between. This CDR3 has 14 residues. The germline gives CDR1 MNHEY, CDR2 SVGEGT. CDR3 bases read: TGTGCCAGCAGCCGACCCCGGGACACCGGGGAG. Translation: CASSRPRDTGE. Given in full, the CDR3 is CASSRPRDTGELFF.

This clone was detected ten times or more. The read gets to within 3 residues of the CDR3 end, and the germline J gene fills in the rest. V is TRBV7-9 and J is TRBJ2-4; 7 bases match TRBD1. CDR3 length: 15 amino acids. Per germline, CDR1 SEHNR and CDR2 FQNEAQ (reference sequence). V dropped 5 bases and J dropped 3; count of bases not matched to a gene: 7. The sequenced part of the CDR3 DNA is TGTGCCAGCAGCCGGCCTACAGGGGACAAAAACATT. Protein: CASSRPTGDKNI. The full CDR3 sequence reads CASSRPTGDKNIQYF.

This clone was observed a few times. The read ends 3 residues before the CDR3 terminus; that terminus is restored from the germline J gene. The chain is built from TRBV30 and TRBJ2-4, with D maybe TRBD2 (7 bases). In germline, CDR1 is GTSNPN, CDR2 SVGIG (reference sequence). This CDR3 is 15 amino acids long. Incomplete CDR3 DNA: TGTGCCTGGAGTCCAGCGAGGGGGGGCAAGTATGGT. Protein sequence: CAWSPARGGKYG. The CDR3 in full is CAWSPARGGKYGQYF. Filled out from reference TRBV30 and TRBJ2-4, the complete variable domain reads SQTIHQWPATLVQPVGSPLSLECTVEGTSNPNLYWYRQAAGRGLQLLFYSVGIGQISSEVPQNLSASRPQDRQFILSSKKLLLSDSGFYLCAWSPARGGKYGQYFGAGTRLSVL.